The 21 T cell receptor beta chains given below trace back to one sample, sequenced in a study of T cells in Graves' hyperthyroidism and ophthalmopathy. Amplified regions were TCR beta CDR3 sequences from RNA transcripts. During a first-round RT-PCR of the TCR CDR3, the HTBI primer set was used. Each CDR3 protein is one row after TCRdb ran MiXCR on the multiplex PCR reads. Among some 440,000 distinct CDR3 sequences listed, around a sixth were seen once. The specimen sequenced was blood. The source of these receptors is a woman in her late teens or twenties with Graves' hyperthyroidism.

At least ten counts were recorded for this clonotype. V usage is TRBV28 and J usage is TRBJ1-5, with D hard to call. V was clipped by 3 bases and J by 7 bases, with 7 bases between them. The CDR3 has 12 residues. Germline CDR1 MDHEN, CDR2 SYDVKM. The CDR3 DNA is TGTGCCAGCAGTTTGTCACAGCAGCCCCAGCATTTT. It translates to CASSLSQQPQHF.

As DNA, the CDR3 is TGTGCCAGCAGTGCCCCGACTAGGGGTAATTCACCCCTCCACTTT. Encoded protein: CASSAPTRGNSPLHF. The chain links TRBV6-1 to TRBJ1-6, with a weak D call TRBD1 (5 bases). Germline loops: CDR1 MNHNS, CDR2 SASEGT. This CDR3 is 15 amino acids long. V lost 4 bases and J lost 6, with 13 bases in between.

This clonotype was seen more than once but under ten times. The J gene is TRBJ2-1, the V gene TRBV27; maybe TRBD2 (6 bases). V shed 3 bases and J shed 5 bases, with 11 bases lying between them. Germline V gene data show CDR1 as MNHEY and CDR2 as SMNVEV (reference sequence). This CDR3 spans 14 amino acids. CDR3 nucleotides: TGTGCCAGCAGTTTTTCCGGGAGCGACAATGAGCAGTTCTTC. Amino acid sequence: CASSFSGSDNEQFF.

This clonotype appeared many times. The V gene is TRBV28, the J gene TRBJ2-1; possible D gene TRBD2, 6 bases. Trimming shortened V by 3 bases and J by 6 bases, and 21 bases separated the two germline ends. Germline CDR1 and CDR2: MDHEN and SYDVKM. This CDR3 has 17 amino acids. This CDR3 reads CASSFGIAASFGNEQFF. The CDR3 DNA reads as TGTGCCAGCAGTTTTGGTATAGCGGCCTCCTTCGGCAATGAGCAGTTCTTC.

This clonotype turned up a few times. The chain has TRBV6-1 and TRBJ1-2, with D maybe TRBD1 (5 bases). Trimming took off 6 bases at V and 8 bases at J, with 13 bases between the two ends. Germline CDR1 and CDR2: MNHNS and SASEGT. The CDR3 contains 12 residues. In DNA, the CDR3 is TGTGCCAGCAGGCCGGGGGAGCACGGCTACACCTTC. Protein product: CASRPGEHGYTF.

V is TRBV7-9 and J is TRBJ1-6; 7 nucleotides align to TRBD1. CDR3 length: 14 residues. Germline loops: CDR1 SEHNR, CDR2 FQNEAQ (reference sequence). Trimming removed 5 bases from V and 8 bases from J; junction bases left unmatched: 6. Written as DNA, the CDR3 is TGTGCCAGCAGCCCAAGTACAGGGGATTCACCCCTCCACTTT. The encoded protein is CASSPSTGDSPLHF.

This chain uses TRBV28 with TRBJ2-4, with TRBD2 matching over 8 bases. With V trimmed by 6 bases and J by 0 bases, 16 bases remained unmatched. The CDR3 sequence is 19 residues long. From germline, CDR1 is MDHEN and CDR2 SYDVKM. CDR3 in DNA: TGTGCCAGCAGCGCACCTCGGGAGTGGCGGGAGGTAGCCAAAAACATTCAGTACTTC. It codes for CASSAPREWREVAKNIQYF.

This clonotype was observed at least ten times. The V call is TRBV6-1, the J call TRBJ2-7; D is ambiguous. V shed 5 bases and J shed 0 bases, with 14 bases lying between them. Germline values: CDR1 MNHNS, CDR2 SASEGT. The CDR3 length is 15 residues. The CDR3 protein is CASSPLELSSYEQYF. The CDR3 bases are TGTGCCAGCAGTCCTCTAGAGTTAAGCTCCTACGAGCAGTACTTC.

This clonotype has more than one count but fewer than ten. The gene calls are TRBV24-1 and TRBJ2-2; 7 bases are shared with TRBD2. This CDR3 comprises 14 residues. Germline values: CDR1 KGHDR, CDR2 SFDVKD. V lost 5 bases, J lost 3 bases, and 2 bases stayed unmatched. CDR3 coding DNA: TGTGCCACCAGTGTCCGGGGGGACACCGGGGAGCTGTTTTTT. As protein: CATSVRGDTGELFF.

This clonotype was counted between two and nine times. The rearrangement uses TRBV5-8 and TRBJ2-2; 7 nucleotides align to TRBD2. With 1 base clipped from V and 7 bases from J, the junction kept 13 bases outside the gene matches. CDR1 is SGHTS and CDR2 is YDEGEE in the germline V gene. This CDR3 has 17 residues. For the CDR3, the DNA is TGTGCCAGCAGCTTGAGGTTGGCGGGAGCAAGCGGCGGGGAGCTGTTTTTT. This translates into CASSLRLAGASGGELFF.

This clonotype occurred a few times. Here the CDR3 DNA reads TGTGCCACCAGTGCGGAGGGGTATGGCTACACCTTC. Its translation: CATSAEGYGYTF. The chain carries TRBV24-1 and TRBJ1-2, with D perhaps TRBD1 (5 bases). The CDR3 extends over 12 amino acids. Per germline, CDR1 KGHDR and CDR2 SFDVKD. Between the trimmed V and J ends, which lost 5 bases and 5 bases, there was a span of 8 bases.

This clonotype was picked up many times. The chain recombines TRBV5-1 with TRBJ2-2, with TRBD2 identical over 12 bases. The CDR3 covers 16 residues. CDR1 is SGHRS, CDR2 YFSETQ, per germline. V was pared by 6 bases and J by 2 bases, with 5 bases of the junction left unmatched. CDR3 loop: CASTGLAGTNTGELFF. CDR3 DNA: TGCGCCAGCACAGGACTAGCGGGGACAAACACCGGGGAGCTGTTTTTT.

This clonotype appeared many times. The V call is TRBV7-9, the J call TRBJ2-1; possible D gene TRBD2, 5 bases. This CDR3 region has 15 residues. Germline V gene lookup returns CDR1 SEHNR and CDR2 FQNEAQ (reference sequence). The V end lost 0 bases, the J end lost 4 bases, and 10 bases lay between the germline ends. The CDR3 loop is CASSLADWRYNEQFF. CDR3 sequence (DNA): TGTGCCAGCAGCTTAGCGGACTGGAGATACAATGAGCAGTTCTTC.

Many counts were recorded for this clonotype. V usage is TRBV6-1 and J usage is TRBJ2-1; 11 bases map to TRBD2. Germline-derived CDR1 and CDR2 are MNHNS and SASEGT. The CDR3 contains 21 residues. The trim removed 5 bases at V and 2 bases at J, leaving 20 bases unmatched. In DNA, the CDR3 is TGTGCCAGCAGTACCCGGGACAGGGCGACCCTAGCGGGAGGCGCCTACAATGAGCAGTTCTTC. It codes for CASSTRDRATLAGGAYNEQFF.

The chain links TRBV19 to TRBJ2-5; 7 bases line up with TRBD1. Germline V gene data show CDR1 as LNHDA and CDR2 as SQIVND (reference sequence). V shed 5 bases and J 8 bases; nucleotides not matched to a gene: 8. The CDR3 loop spans 13 amino acids. As DNA, the CDR3 is TGTGCCAGTAGTCCTAGGGACAGCCGTACCCAGTACTTC. Translation gives CASSPRDSRTQYF.

There are a few counts of this clonotype. The rearrangement uses TRBV27 and TRBJ1-4; D not resolved. This CDR3 contains 16 residues. Germline loops: CDR1 MNHEY, CDR2 SMNVEV (reference sequence). V gave up 3 bases and J gave up 4 bases, with 15 bases separating them. CDR3 loop: CASSFGNSGINEKLFF. The CDR3 bases are TGTGCCAGCAGTTTTGGCAATTCGGGGATTAATGAAAAACTGTTTTTT.

This clonotype was counted ten times or more. J is TRBJ1-2 and V is TRBV2; a possible D gene is TRBD1 (5 bases). The CDR3 has 14 amino acids. Germline CDR1 SNHLY, CDR2 FYNNEI. V was clipped by 4 bases and J by 5 bases, with 14 bases between them. CDR3 loop: CASSVLTDQYGYTF. DNA for the CDR3: TGTGCCAGCAGTGTGCTGACAGACCAATATGGCTACACCTTC.

This clonotype was counted at least ten times. This chain links TRBV2 with TRBJ1-4; D perhaps matches TRBD1 (6 bases). The CDR3 runs to 13 residues. V gave up 7 bases and J gave up 8 bases, with 14 bases separating them. CDR1 is SNHLY, CDR2 FYNNEI, per germline. The CDR3 DNA is TGTGCCAGCATGCGGGGGCGCCGGGAAAAACTGTTTTTT. Its protein product is CASMRGRREKLFF.

This clonotype was recorded at least ten times. The V call is TRBV28, the J call TRBJ1-5; the D gene is possibly TRBD1 (5 bases). The V gene's germline CDR1 is MDHEN and CDR2 SYDVKM. V was pared by 5 bases and J by 5 bases, with 13 bases between. This CDR3 has 14 amino acids. The CDR3 bases are TGTGCCAGCAGTCCAATGGGGCTAGATCAGCCCCAGCATTTT. The encoded protein is CASSPMGLDQPQHF. Together with reference TRBV28 and TRBJ1-5, the CDR3 gives the full variable domain: DVKVTQSSRYLVKRTGEKVFLECVQDMDHENMFWYRQDPGLGLRLIYFSYDVKMKEKGDIPEGYSVSREKKERFSLILESASTNQTSMYLCASSPMGLDQPQHFGDGTRLSIL.

J is TRBJ2-7 and V is TRBV28; D is ambiguous. CDR3 length equals 14 residues. V was trimmed by 5 bases and J by 3 bases, leaving 14 bases between them. CDR1 and CDR2 from the germline V gene are MDHEN and SYDVKM. CDR3 bases: TGTGCCAGCAGTCGAATTCTGACCCTCTACGAGCAGTACTTC. As protein: CASSRILTLYEQYF.

This clonotype was counted ten times or more. This chain uses TRBV5-1 with TRBJ1-5, with D possibly matching TRBD1 (5 bases). The V gene's germline CDR1 is SGHRS and CDR2 YFSETQ. Trimming stripped 0 bases from V and 6 bases from J, with 19 bases between. CDR3 length: 17 amino acids. Here the CDR3 DNA reads TGCGCCAGCAGCTTGGGCCCTCGAACAGGAAGGGGTCAGCCCCAGCATTTT. It specifies CASSLGPRTGRGQPQHF.